A selection of T cell receptor beta chains follows, all from one sample in a study of response to subunit inactivated influenza vaccine. TCRdb redid the calling of the RT-PCR reads with MiXCR, one entry per CDR3 protein. The data contain hundreds of thousands of distinct CDR3 sequences, about 15% of them singletons. The sequencing used CD4+ T cells sorted from PBMCs, collected roughly 24 months after vaccination. The receptors here all came from a man between 50 and 69 years old who received an inactivated influenza vaccine. Both conserved end residues are part of each CDR3. Fields, in order: J gene, D gene, clone size, V gene, CDR3 DNA, CDR3 protein. D genes are given only for firm matches. For some rows the clone size is stated as once, few or many, or as a class when expanded; others skip it.

j_call: TRBJ2-7
d_call: .
clone_size: .
v_call: TRBV2
cdr3_nt: TGTGCCAGCAGTGTAGGGACAACCTACGAGCAGTACTTC
cdr3_aa: CASSVGTTYEQYF

j_call: TRBJ2-1
d_call: .
clone_size: .
v_call: TRBV6-2/TRBV6-3
cdr3_nt: TGTGCCAGCAGTTATCTGGGGCAGGGTGAGCAGTTCTTC
cdr3_aa: CASSYLGQGEQFF

j_call: TRBJ1-3
d_call: .
clone_size: .
v_call: TRBV12-3/TRBV12-4
cdr3_nt: TGTGCCAGCAGTTTAGGGGGCCCCTCTGGAAACACCATATATTTT
cdr3_aa: CASSLGGPSGNTIYF

j_call: TRBJ2-1
d_call: TRBD2
clone_size: .
v_call: TRBV9
cdr3_nt: TGTGCCAGCAGCGTAGGAGGGACTAGCGGTTACAATGAGCAGTTCTTC
cdr3_aa: CASSVGGTSGYNEQFF

j_call: TRBJ2-7
d_call: .
clone_size: .
v_call: TRBV7-2
cdr3_nt: TGTGCCAGCAGCTTAGACCGGGGCATTCTCTACGAGCAGTACTTC
cdr3_aa: CASSLDRGILYEQYF

j_call: TRBJ1-6
d_call: .
clone_size: many
v_call: TRBV6-5
cdr3_nt: TGTGCCAGCAGTTACTCGATTTCCGGGACATATAATTCACCCCTCCACTTT
cdr3_aa: CASSYSISGTYNSPLHF

j_call: TRBJ2-1
d_call: TRBD2
clone_size: .
v_call: TRBV7-2
cdr3_nt: TGTGCCAGCAGCCCAAGGCCTAGCGGGAACAATGAGCAGTTCTTC
cdr3_aa: CASSPRPSGNNEQFF

j_call: TRBJ1-1
d_call: .
clone_size: .
v_call: TRBV3-1
cdr3_nt: TGTGCCAGCAGCCAAGAGAAGGACAGCGACATGAACACTGAAGCTTTCTTT
cdr3_aa: CASSQEKDSDMNTEAFF

j_call: TRBJ2-2
d_call: .
clone_size: .
v_call: TRBV20-1
cdr3_nt: TGCAGTGCTAGTGGAGGGGGGGCAGGCACCGGGGAGCTGTTTTTT
cdr3_aa: CSASGGGAGTGELFF

j_call: TRBJ2-4
d_call: .
clone_size: .
v_call: TRBV12-2
cdr3_nt: TGTGCAAGTCGCTTAGACAGAGAAATGGGCGGGGGGGCCTTTTTACCCCAAAACATTCAGTACTTC
cdr3_aa: CASRLDREMGGGAFLPQNIQYF

j_call: TRBJ2-7
d_call: .
clone_size: few
v_call: TRBV27
cdr3_nt: TGTGCCAGCAGTTCCAGGGAACCTACCAGGATTCAGTACTTC
cdr3_aa: CASSSREPTRIQYF

j_call: TRBJ2-7
d_call: .
clone_size: .
v_call: TRBV20-1
cdr3_nt: TGCAGTGCTAGGCGGTGGGGCTCCTACGAGCAGTACTTC
cdr3_aa: CSARRWGSYEQYF

j_call: TRBJ1-5
d_call: .
clone_size: .
v_call: TRBV12-3/TRBV12-4
cdr3_nt: TGTGCCAGCAAAACCAGCGGGAGCGGCAATCAGCCCCAGCATTTT
cdr3_aa: CASKTSGSGNQPQHF

j_call: TRBJ2-1
d_call: TRBD1
clone_size: .
v_call: TRBV24-1
cdr3_nt: TGTGCCACCAGTGGTCATGGGGACAGGGTACATGAGCAGTTCTTC
cdr3_aa: CATSGHGDRVHEQFF

j_call: TRBJ2-2
d_call: .
clone_size: few
v_call: TRBV6-5
cdr3_nt: TGTGCCAGCAGTTACGTACAGGGATCGGCCGGGGAGCTGTTTTTT
cdr3_aa: CASSYVQGSAGELFF

j_call: TRBJ1-2
d_call: .
clone_size: few
v_call: TRBV28
cdr3_nt: TGTGCCACCCGGGGAAACTTGAGGGGCTACACCTTC
cdr3_aa: CATRGNLRGYTF

j_call: TRBJ2-1
d_call: TRBD1
clone_size: .
v_call: TRBV7-3
cdr3_nt: TGTGCCAGCAGCCCGGACAGGAATTACAATGAGCAGTTCTTC
cdr3_aa: CASSPDRNYNEQFF

j_call: TRBJ2-1
d_call: TRBD2
clone_size: .
v_call: TRBV6-2/TRBV6-3
cdr3_nt: TGTGCCAGCAGTTACTCTGAGCGAACTAGCGGTCACAATGAGCAGTTCTTC
cdr3_aa: CASSYSERTSGHNEQFF

j_call: TRBJ1-2
d_call: TRBD1
clone_size: few
v_call: TRBV10-3
cdr3_nt: TGTGCCATCAAGGGACAGTTCTCTAACTATGGCTACACCTTC
cdr3_aa: CAIKGQFSNYGYTF

j_call: TRBJ1-5
d_call: .
clone_size: .
v_call: TRBV20-1
cdr3_nt: TGCAGTGCTAGCGAGGACCTCAATCAGCCCCAGCATTTT
cdr3_aa: CSASEDLNQPQHF

j_call: TRBJ1-2
d_call: .
clone_size: few
v_call: TRBV20-1
cdr3_nt: TGCAGTGCAACCGCGGGGGTGGGCGGCTACACCTTC
cdr3_aa: CSATAGVGGYTF

j_call: TRBJ2-4
d_call: TRBD1
clone_size: few
v_call: TRBV28
cdr3_nt: TGTGCCAGCAGTTTAGCTACGACAGGGCTTGGCATTCAGTACTTC
cdr3_aa: CASSLATTGLGIQYF

j_call: TRBJ2-5
d_call: TRBD1
clone_size: .
v_call: TRBV4-2
cdr3_nt: TGTGCCAGCAGCCAGACAGGGTTTGAGACCCAGTACTTC
cdr3_aa: CASSQTGFETQYF

j_call: TRBJ1-1
d_call: .
clone_size: .
v_call: TRBV12-3/TRBV12-4
cdr3_nt: TGTGCCAGCAGTCGAAGACAAGCCTTGAACACTGAAGCTTTCTTT
cdr3_aa: CASSRRQALNTEAFF

j_call: TRBJ2-7
d_call: .
clone_size: many
v_call: TRBV12-3/TRBV12-4
cdr3_nt: TGTGCCAGCAGTTTCGGCAGGTCCTACGAGCAGTACTTC
cdr3_aa: CASSFGRSYEQYF

j_call: TRBJ2-7
d_call: TRBD2
clone_size: many
v_call: TRBV20-1
cdr3_nt: TGCAGTGCTTTTGGACCTGGGACTAGTCTTGAGCAGTACTTC
cdr3_aa: CSAFGPGTSLEQYF

j_call: TRBJ1-2
d_call: .
clone_size: few
v_call: TRBV7-2
cdr3_nt: TGTGCCAGCAGCACTAGGGGACCCTTCTCCTTC
cdr3_aa: CASSTRGPFSF

j_call: TRBJ2-7
d_call: TRBD2
clone_size: few
v_call: TRBV29-1
cdr3_nt: TGCAGCGTGCGGACTAGCGGGAGTTTCTACGAGCAGTACTTC
cdr3_aa: CSVRTSGSFYEQYF

j_call: TRBJ1-1
d_call: .
clone_size: once
v_call: TRBV18
cdr3_nt: TGTGCCAGCAGCTCTAAAACAGGGAGGGTTGGCATGAACACTGAAGCTTTCTTT
cdr3_aa: CASSSKTGRVGMNTEAFF

j_call: TRBJ2-3
d_call: TRBD2
clone_size: .
v_call: TRBV7-2
cdr3_nt: TGTGCCAGCAGCCCCGGGGTAATAGCGGGAGCGGGAGATACGCAGTATTTT
cdr3_aa: CASSPGVIAGAGDTQYF

j_call: TRBJ1-2
d_call: .
clone_size: few
v_call: TRBV5-1
cdr3_nt: TGCGCCAGCAGCTCTAGGACCTCGGCGCAGGGTCACTATGGCTACACCTTC
cdr3_aa: CASSSRTSAQGHYGYTF

j_call: TRBJ2-2
d_call: .
clone_size: few
v_call: TRBV20-1
cdr3_nt: TGCAGTGCTCCAGGGCCTTCTTTCACCGGGGAGCTGTTTTTT
cdr3_aa: CSAPGPSFTGELFF

j_call: TRBJ2-3
d_call: .
clone_size: few
v_call: TRBV27
cdr3_nt: TGTGCCAGCGCTCATGCCCCGAGAAGGGTAGATACGCAGTATTTT
cdr3_aa: CASAHAPRRVDTQYF

j_call: TRBJ1-2
d_call: .
clone_size: few
v_call: TRBV5-1
cdr3_nt: TGCGCCAGCAGCTTGGCCGTTACAGGGCCCTATGGCTACACCTTC
cdr3_aa: CASSLAVTGPYGYTF